This T cell receptor beta chain was observed in a study of blood T cell repertoires in COVID-19. Study-level background: The origin of the acute and convalescent COVID-19 samples was the United States, Italy and Spain. T cells, B-cell-depleted T cells, or PBMCs supplied cDNA or gDNA.

The method was immunoSEQ multiplex PCR; TCRdb's version includes in-frame clones alone and lacks a portion of them. The sample gives about 70,000 clones, roughly 85% of which show up once; over 4.5% is in the top ten. CDR1 WSHSY and CDR2 SAAADI come from the germline V gene. The CDR3 contains 14 residues. The junction had 3 bases not matched to a gene; V was cut back by 2 bases and J by 4 bases. The V gene is TRBV10-2, the J gene TRBJ2-5; 8 bases line up with TRBD2. Specimen: peripheral blood. The sequence was obtained from an elderly man with acute or convalescent COVID-19. CDR3 sequence: CASSETSGGETQYF. The CDR3 DNA reads TGCGCCAGCAGTGAGACTAGCGGAGGAGAGACCCAGTACTTC.